This T cell receptor beta chain came from a study of CD8 T cells in Susac syndrome. Study information: Patients with Susac syndrome, at blood draw, were therapy-naive, on corticosteroids, or on intravenous immunoglobulin alone.

This CDR3 has 14 residues. CDR1 and CDR2 from the germline V gene are MNHEY and SVGAGI. V was pared by 7 bases and J by 2 bases, with 4 bases of the junction left unmatched. With random hexamers, roughly 0.45 to 1 ug RNA was reverse transcribed. TCRdb itself ran the immunoSEQ multiplex PCR reads through MiXCR, one entry per CDR3 protein. The data show about 76,000 distinct CDR3 sequences, under 95% seen once. The source of this sequence is a human donor with Susac syndrome. The sequenced material came from CD8+ T cells from PBMCs. The chain recombines TRBV6-5 with TRBJ2-7, with 11 bases matching TRBD2. The CDR3 DNA reads as TGTGCCAGCATAAGACTAGCGGGACCCTACGAGCAGTACTTC. Amino acids: CASIRLAGPYEQYF.